This TCR beta chain was identified in a study of blood T cell repertoires in COVID-19. Looking at the study overall: Donors in the United States, Italy and Spain gave samples during acute or convalescent COVID-19. Nucleic acid was either cDNA or gDNA, and it came from T cells, B-cell-depleted T cells, or PBMCs.

The V end lost 0 bases, the J end lost 7 bases, and 8 bases lay between the germline ends. The CDR3 has 13 residues. From germline, CDR1 is SGHRS and CDR2 YFSETQ. In the authors' workflow: Cell counts per sample came from amplifying reference gene primers. Sequenced by immunoSEQ multiplex PCR; TCRdb stores in-frame clones only, minus some. Clonal size and the V and J genes are those of that table, whereas D and trimming came from the DNA. The sample has approximately 400,000 clones; about 90% are singletons. The specimen sequenced was peripheral blood. The receptor was isolated from a man aged 35-49 years with acute or convalescent COVID-19. The genes are TRBV5-1 and TRBJ2-1; D is unclear. The CDR3 spells CASSLGLLNEQFF. CDR3 in DNA: TGCGCCAGCAGCTTGGGGCTCTTAAATGAGCAGTTCTTC.